These 12 T cell receptor beta chains originate from one sample sequenced in a study of naive and memory T cell subsets. An equimolar mix of two oligonucleotides served as the beta constant-region primer for TRBC1 and TRBC2. Ligated cDNA was amplified by four rounds of PCR with nested alpha and beta constant-region primers and SP2. TCRdb independently ran MiXCR on the UMI-ligation and nested PCR reads; one entry per CDR3 protein. The sample includes about 160,000 distinct CDR3 sequences, roughly 22% of them seen just once. Antigen specificity for these receptors is unknown. Study results and caveats: Especially in CD8 cells, naive repertoires contained a few larger clonotypes, possibly CD45RA-re-expressing memory cells.

Sequenced: naive CD4+ T cells from blood. All receptors derive from a human donor in good health.

This clonotype was picked up a small number of times. The gene calls are TRBV6-6 and TRBJ2-2; 7 bases fit TRBD2. The CDR3 contains 17 residues. The V and J ends lost 4 bases and 4 bases, in that order; junction bases with no gene match: 12. Germline V CDR1 and CDR2: MNHNY, SVGAGI (reference sequence). The DNA for the CDR3 is TGTGCCAGCAGTTCCGGGAGGCAGGGCCATAGCACCGGGGAGCTGTTTTTT. The encoded protein is CASSSGRQGHSTGELFF.

This clonotype was detected a few times. The chain has TRBV19 and TRBJ2-4; perhaps D is TRBD1 or TRBD2 (6 bases each). The germline V gene encodes CDR1 LNHDA and CDR2 SQIVND (reference sequence). V was shortened by 6 bases and J by 6 bases, with 15 bases between the two germline ends. This CDR3 is built from 14 residues. Here the CDR3 DNA reads TGTGCCAGTAGCCCCGGGGGCAGCGGAAACATTCAGTACTTC. Residues: CASSPGGSGNIQYF.

The table lists this clonotype with a few counts. The rearrangement joins TRBV18 to TRBJ2-7, with 7 nucleotides matching TRBD2. Germline values: CDR1 KGHSH, CDR2 LQKENI. The CDR3 covers 13 residues. The ends lost 2 bases at V and 3 bases at J; junction bases unmatched: 1. The CDR3 DNA is TGTGCCAGCTCACCAGGGGAGGGCTACGAGCAGTACTTC. It translates to CASSPGEGYEQYF.

CDR3 residues: CSAKTGRGNQPQHF. The CDR3 DNA sequence: TGCAGTGCTAAGACAGGGCGAGGGAATCAGCCCCAGCATTTT. The J gene is TRBJ1-5, the V gene TRBV20-1; 7 bases agree with TRBD1. V gave up 4 bases and J gave up 4 bases; unmatched junction bases: 7. Germline values: CDR1 DFQATT, CDR2 SNEGSKA (reference sequence). The CDR3 spans 14 residues.

This clonotype was seen at least ten times. The chain couples TRBV29-1 to TRBJ2-5; 7 nucleotides align to TRBD1. The CDR3 has 12 amino acids. Germline loops: CDR1 SQVTM, CDR2 ANQGSEA. J was trimmed by 5 bases and V by 6 bases; bases with no gene match: 6. CDR3 sequence: CSVVQGRETQYF. The CDR3 bases are TGCAGCGTCGTACAGGGGCGGGAGACCCAGTACTTC.

This clonotype was observed a handful of times. The rearrangement uses TRBV20-1 and TRBJ2-1; 7 bases map to TRBD2. Germline V gives CDR1 DFQATT, CDR2 SNEGSKA (reference sequence). The CDR3 is 17 residues long. The ends lost 3 bases at V and 0 bases at J; junction bases unmatched: 11. CDR3 bases: TGCAGTGCTAGGCCAATTCTTGCTAGCGGCTCCTACAATGAGCAGTTCTTC. It translates to CSARPILASGSYNEQFF.

This clonotype came up a few times. The chain uses TRBV12-3 or TRBV12-4 and TRBJ2-7, with D unresolved. This CDR3 has 13 amino acids. Trimming removed 1 base at V and 5 bases at J, with 9 bases between. The CDR3 loop is CASSLGEAHEQYF. As DNA, the CDR3 is TGTGCCAGCAGTTTAGGAGAAGCCCACGAGCAGTACTTC.

The gene calls are TRBV6-2 or TRBV6-3 and TRBJ2-7; a weak D match, TRBD1 (6 bases). The CDR3 sequence is 14 residues long. V was trimmed by 4 bases and J by 3 bases, leaving 13 bases between them. In germline, CDR1 is MNHEY, CDR2 SVGEGT. The chain's CDR3 is CASSSRTVIYEQYF. The CDR3 coding sequence is TGTGCCAGCAGTTCGAGGACAGTCATCTACGAGCAGTACTTC.

The chain carries TRBV7-2 and TRBJ2-1; TRBD1 or TRBD2 may be the D gene (5 bases each). The CDR3 sequence is 15 residues long. CDR1 and CDR2 from the germline V gene are SGHTA and FQGNSA. V was cut by 0 bases and J by 4 bases, with 10 bases left in between. The CDR3 bases are TGTGCCAGCAGCTTAGCAGGGGAGCGGTACAATGAGCAGTTCTTC. Translating gives CASSLAGERYNEQFF.

This clonotype was seen repeatedly, ten times or more. The rearrangement links TRBV11-2 to TRBJ2-3; 7 bases are a match to TRBD2. This CDR3 is built from 16 residues. V shed 3 bases and J 2 bases; nucleotides not matched to a gene: 8. Per the germline V gene, CDR1 is SGHAT and CDR2 is FQNNGV. The CDR3 reads CASSFGGGTYTDTQYF. The CDR3 DNA follows: TGTGCCAGCAGCTTTGGGGGAGGGACCTACACAGATACGCAGTATTTT.

This clonotype was seen only a few times. The chain is built from TRBV7-9 and TRBJ1-1; D is uncertain. This CDR3 is built from 13 residues. Looked up from germline, CDR1 is SEHNR and CDR2 is FQNEAQ (reference sequence). V dropped 5 bases and J dropped 1 base, with 8 bases sitting between them. The CDR3 region has the DNA TGTGCCAGCAGCCGGAAAGAGAACACTGAAGCTTTCTTT. It codes for CASSRKENTEAFF.

V is TRBV7-2 and J is TRBJ2-1; 9 bases are shared with TRBD2. The CDR3 runs 15 residues. J was trimmed by 6 bases and V by 4 bases; bases with no gene match: 7. The germline V gene has CDR1 SGHTA and CDR2 FQGNSA. The CDR3 protein is CASSSTGGRANEQFF. The CDR3 DNA follows: TGTGCCAGCAGCTCCACGGGCGGGAGGGCCAATGAGCAGTTCTTC.